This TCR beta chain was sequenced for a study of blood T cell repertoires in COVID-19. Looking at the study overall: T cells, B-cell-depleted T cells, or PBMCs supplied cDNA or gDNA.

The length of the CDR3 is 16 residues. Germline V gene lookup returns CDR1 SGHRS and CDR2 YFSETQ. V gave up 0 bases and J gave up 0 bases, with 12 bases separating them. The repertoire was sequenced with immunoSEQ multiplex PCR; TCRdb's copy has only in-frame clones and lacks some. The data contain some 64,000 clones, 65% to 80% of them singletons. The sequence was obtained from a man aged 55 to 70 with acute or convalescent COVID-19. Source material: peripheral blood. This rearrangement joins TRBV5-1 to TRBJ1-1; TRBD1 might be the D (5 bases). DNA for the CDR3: TGCGCCAGCAGCTTGGAAGGTTCGGACATGAACACTGAAGCTTTCTTT. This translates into CASSLEGSDMNTEAFF.